This T cell receptor (beta chain) was captured in a study of T cell repertoires in cytomegalovirus infection. As for the study in general: Selected CMV epitopes included recently identified HLA-C-restricted ones as well as well-studied HLA-B-restricted ones.

Whole-study findings and limits: The study identified carriers of CMV plus the relevant HLA from cumulative public TCR beta family frequency.

V was pared by 7 bases and J by 12 bases, with 25 bases between. The CDR3 runs to 15 residues. The table lists this clonotype with a count of one. As yet, its antigen is unknown. TCRdb reprocessed the reads with MiXCR, giving one entry per CDR3 protein. The data show about 700,000 distinct CDR3 sequences, 30% to 40% seen once. The TCR originated in a human donor in good health (CMV status not recorded). Some clones in this sample may be carry-over from other donors' samples. The chain carries TRBV12-3 or TRBV12-4 and TRBJ2-1; D remains unclear. The specimen was cultured PBMCs, collected from culture after CMV antigen stimulation. CDR3 nucleotide sequence: TGTGCCAGCACCTCCCTGCTCGGGCCCTCCAATATGCAGTTCTTC. The encoded protein is CASTSLLGPSNMQFF.